The present T cell receptor beta chain was sequenced within a study of blood T cell repertoires in COVID-19. Background on the study: Samples of COVID-19 (acute and convalescent) were obtained from the United States, Italy and Spain. Nucleic acid was either cDNA or gDNA, and it came from T cells, B-cell-depleted T cells, or PBMCs.

Original processing methods: By means of reference gene primer amplification, nucleated cell counts were estimated. Libraries were prepared by immunoSEQ multiplex PCR; TCRdb keeps only in-frame clonotypes and omits some of them. V and J calls and clone size follow that table, whereas D and trimming were derived from the DNA. The sample carries approximately 350,000 clones, approximately 89% recorded once. This CDR3 is 13 amino acids long. Per germline, CDR1 SEHNR and CDR2 FQNEAQ (reference sequence). Trimming took 5 bases from V and 6 from J, leaving 13 bases between them. The source material was peripheral blood. The receptor was derived from a woman aged 18 to 35 who had recovered from COVID-19. The J gene is TRBJ1-2, the V gene TRBV7-9; a weak D match, TRBD1 (6 bases). The CDR3 DNA is TGTGCCAGCAGCCCCCGGGGGGCGGATGGCTACACCTTC. It codes for CASSPRGADGYTF.